These T cell receptor beta chains were read from a single sample in a study of T-cell reconstitution after alpha-beta-depleted transplantation in children. TCRdb re-analysed the PCR reads in MiXCR, keeping a single row per CDR3 protein. The sample has approximately 400,000 distinct CDR3 sequences; around 9.9% are singletons. Sequencing was performed on PBMCs from the stem cell graft donor, taken from the stem cell graft. These receptors originate from a human donor who donated a stem cell graft to a child with acute myeloid leukemia. Each CDR3 is given with its conserved first and last residue. D genes are given only for firm matches. The size of a clone is reported for some rows only, either as once, few or many, or as a class for expanded clones.

CDR3 protein: CASQGGSTDTQYF
CDR3 DNA: TGTGCCAGCCAAGGAGGGAGCACAGATACGCAGTATTTT
J gene: TRBJ2-3
V gene: TRBV7-2
D gene: .
clone size: many

CDR3 protein: CAISESGQVMNTEAFF
CDR3 DNA: TGTGCCATCAGTGAATCTGGACAGGTGATGAACACTGAAGCTTTCTTT
J gene: TRBJ1-1
V gene: TRBV10-3
D gene: TRBD1
clone size: few

CDR3 protein: CASSALSGGAADTQYF
CDR3 DNA: TGTGCCAGCAGTGCCCTTAGCGGGGGGGCCGCAGATACGCAGTATTTT
J gene: TRBJ2-3
V gene: TRBV6-1
D gene: TRBD2
clone size: few

CDR3 protein: CASSTRRANTGELFF
CDR3 DNA: TGTGCCAGCAGTACACGACGGGCGAACACCGGGGAGCTGTTTTTT
J gene: TRBJ2-2
V gene: TRBV12-3/TRBV12-4
D gene: .
clone size: .

CDR3 protein: CAWSVEASGSAKQFF
CDR3 DNA: TGTGCCTGGAGTGTTGAGGCTAGCGGGAGCGCAAAGCAGTTCTTC
J gene: TRBJ2-1
V gene: TRBV30
D gene: TRBD2
clone size: .

CDR3 protein: CASSRTSGGAYTQYF
CDR3 DNA: TGTGCCAGCAGTCGGACTAGCGGGGGGGCTTATACGCAGTATTTT
J gene: TRBJ2-3
V gene: TRBV12-3/TRBV12-4
D gene: TRBD2
clone size: few

CDR3 protein: CASTDSGTGVYGYTF
CDR3 DNA: TGTGCCAGCACCGACTCCGGGACAGGGGTCTATGGCTACACCTTC
J gene: TRBJ1-2
V gene: TRBV7-3
D gene: TRBD1
clone size: few

CDR3 protein: CASSVDGLGELFF
CDR3 DNA: TGTGCCAGCAGCGTAGACGGGCTGGGGGAGCTGTTTTTT
J gene: TRBJ2-2
V gene: TRBV9
D gene: .
clone size: few

CDR3 protein: CASSPAGGFSETQYF
CDR3 DNA: TGCGCCAGCAGCCCCGCAGGGGGTTTTTCGGAGACCCAGTACTTC
J gene: TRBJ2-5
V gene: TRBV4-1
D gene: TRBD1
clone size: .

CDR3 protein: CSARNVPQETQYF
CDR3 DNA: TGCAGTGCTAGGAACGTGCCCCAAGAGACCCAGTACTTC
J gene: TRBJ2-5
V gene: TRBV20-1
D gene: .
clone size: .

CDR3 protein: CASSVAPRSMLYTF
CDR3 DNA: TGTGCCAGCAGCGTAGCCCCTCGCTCTATGCTCTACACCTTC
J gene: TRBJ1-2
V gene: TRBV9
D gene: .
clone size: .

CDR3 protein: CASSHTGTANQPQHF
CDR3 DNA: TGTGCCAGCAGCCATACCGGGACGGCGAATCAGCCCCAGCATTTT
J gene: TRBJ1-5
V gene: TRBV4-2
D gene: .
clone size: .

CDR3 protein: CASGPRADTQYF
CDR3 DNA: TGTGCCAGCGGCCCTAGGGCAGATACGCAGTATTTT
J gene: TRBJ2-3
V gene: TRBV12-3/TRBV12-4
D gene: .
clone size: many

CDR3 protein: CASSPQSGGYNEQFF
CDR3 DNA: TGTGCCAGCTCACCACAGAGCGGGGGCTACAATGAGCAGTTCTTC
J gene: TRBJ2-1
V gene: TRBV18
D gene: TRBD2
clone size: few

CDR3 protein: CSVGTGKETQYF
CDR3 DNA: TGCAGCGTTGGGACAGGGAAAGAGACCCAGTACTTC
J gene: TRBJ2-5
V gene: TRBV29-1
D gene: TRBD1
clone size: few

CDR3 protein: CATSRGGAGGADTQYF
CDR3 DNA: TGTGCCACCAGCAGAGGGGGAGCAGGCGGGGCAGATACGCAGTATTTT
J gene: TRBJ2-3
V gene: TRBV15
D gene: .
clone size: .

CDR3 protein: CASSHRTGVVETQYF
CDR3 DNA: TGTGCCAGCTCACATCGGACAGGGGTCGTAGAGACCCAGTACTTC
J gene: TRBJ2-5
V gene: TRBV18
D gene: TRBD1
clone size: .

CDR3 protein: CASSPGQGAHQPQHF
CDR3 DNA: TGCGCCAGCAGCCCCGGACAGGGGGCCCATCAGCCCCAGCATTTT
J gene: TRBJ1-5
V gene: TRBV5-1
D gene: TRBD1
clone size: few

CDR3 protein: CASSLLSGSRYPGGYTF
CDR3 DNA: TGTGCCAGCAGTTTATTATCCGGGAGCCGATATCCTGGGGGCTACACCTTC
J gene: TRBJ1-2
V gene: TRBV27
D gene: .
clone size: .

CDR3 protein: CASSRPGQSYTF
CDR3 DNA: TGTGCCAGCAGCCGACCGGGACAAAGCTACACCTTC
J gene: TRBJ1-2
V gene: TRBV16
D gene: .
clone size: many

CDR3 protein: CASTEPGGVQPRHF
CDR3 DNA: TGTGCCAGCACTGAACCAGGGGGCGTTCAGCCCCGGCATTTT
J gene: TRBJ1-5
V gene: TRBV6-1
D gene: TRBD1
clone size: .

CDR3 protein: CASSLALWWFSGQPQHF
CDR3 DNA: TGTGCCAGCAGCTTAGCGCTCTGGTGGTTTTCGGGCCAGCCCCAGCATTTT
J gene: TRBJ1-5
V gene: TRBV7-9
D gene: .
clone size: .

CDR3 protein: CASSSRREAGGYQPQHF
CDR3 DNA: TGTGCCAGCAGTTCGCGCCGGGAGGCAGGGGGGTATCAGCCCCAGCATTTT
J gene: TRBJ1-5
V gene: TRBV6-5
D gene: TRBD1
clone size: .

CDR3 protein: CASRSPRDGEQFF
CDR3 DNA: TGTGCCAGCAGATCCCCCAGGGACGGTGAGCAGTTCTTC
J gene: TRBJ2-1
V gene: TRBV12-3/TRBV12-4
D gene: .
clone size: .

CDR3 protein: CATSTLRSTEAFF
CDR3 DNA: TGTGCCACCAGCACTTTAAGGAGCACTGAAGCTTTCTTT
J gene: TRBJ1-1
V gene: TRBV15
D gene: .
clone size: many

CDR3 protein: CASSDPLAGESTDTQYF
CDR3 DNA: TGTGCCAGCAGCGATCCACTAGCGGGGGAGTCCACAGATACGCAGTATTTT
J gene: TRBJ2-3
V gene: TRBV9
D gene: TRBD2
clone size: few

CDR3 protein: CSAPKVHNEQFF
CDR3 DNA: TGCAGCGCTCCTAAGGTCCACAATGAGCAGTTCTTC
J gene: TRBJ2-1
V gene: TRBV20-1
D gene: .
clone size: .

CDR3 protein: CASSVGGGGYSPLHF
CDR3 DNA: TGTGCCAGCAGCGTAGGAGGGGGTGGTTATTCACCCCTCCACTTT
J gene: TRBJ1-6
V gene: TRBV9
D gene: .
clone size: .

CDR3 protein: CASSGSGYNQPQHF
CDR3 DNA: TGTGCCAGCAGTGGTTCAGGTTACAATCAGCCCCAGCATTTT
J gene: TRBJ1-5
V gene: TRBV12-3/TRBV12-4
D gene: .
clone size: many

CDR3 protein: CASSLPGGVYEQYF
CDR3 DNA: TGCGCCAGCAGCTTGCCAGGGGGCGTCTACGAGCAGTACTTC
J gene: TRBJ2-7
V gene: TRBV5-1
D gene: TRBD1
clone size: few

CDR3 protein: CASSLDSTNTEAFF
CDR3 DNA: TGCGCCAGCAGCTTGGACAGTACGAACACTGAAGCTTTCTTT
J gene: TRBJ1-1
V gene: TRBV5-1
D gene: .
clone size: few

CDR3 protein: CASSLQRGGGTDTQYF
CDR3 DNA: TGTGCCAGCAGCTTGCAGCGGGGGGGCGGCACAGATACGCAGTATTTT
J gene: TRBJ2-3
V gene: TRBV5-4
D gene: TRBD2
clone size: few

CDR3 protein: CASLNSGNVLTF
CDR3 DNA: TGTGCCAGCCTCAATTCGGGTAACGTCCTGACTTTC
J gene: TRBJ2-6
V gene: TRBV3-1
D gene: .
clone size: few

CDR3 protein: CSARDPQRAYNEQFF
CDR3 DNA: TGCAGTGCTAGAGATCCCCAGCGGGCTTACAATGAGCAGTTCTTC
J gene: TRBJ2-1
V gene: TRBV20-1
D gene: .
clone size: .

CDR3 protein: CASSLGTGPPETQYF
CDR3 DNA: TGCGCCAGCAGCCTCGGGACTGGACCTCCGGAGACCCAGTACTTC
J gene: TRBJ2-5
V gene: TRBV5-1
D gene: .
clone size: .

CDR3 protein: CASSQDRLRSGANVLTF
CDR3 DNA: TGTGCCAGCTCACAGGACAGACTTCGCTCTGGGGCCAACGTCCTGACTTTC
J gene: TRBJ2-6
V gene: TRBV18
D gene: .
clone size: .

CDR3 protein: CASSPLGSYRTDTQYF
CDR3 DNA: TGTGCCAGCAGCCCATTAGGTAGCTACCGGACAGATACGCAGTATTTT
J gene: TRBJ2-3
V gene: TRBV7-8
D gene: .
clone size: .

CDR3 protein: CASSYLGPVNIQYF
CDR3 DNA: TGTGCCAGCAGTTACTTGGGACCGGTAAACATTCAGTACTTC
J gene: TRBJ2-4
V gene: TRBV6-2/TRBV6-3
D gene: .
clone size: .

CDR3 protein: CSASGTSGTSTDTQYF
CDR3 DNA: TGCAGTGCTTCAGGGACTAGCGGGACTAGCACAGATACGCAGTATTTT
J gene: TRBJ2-3
V gene: TRBV20-1
D gene: TRBD2
clone size: .

CDR3 protein: CASSLSGQTFNEQFF
CDR3 DNA: TGCGCCAGCAGCTTGAGCGGACAGACCTTCAATGAGCAGTTCTTC
J gene: TRBJ2-1
V gene: TRBV5-1
D gene: .
clone size: many

CDR3 protein: CASSRGQGYGYTF
CDR3 DNA: TGTGCCAGCAGTCGGGGTCAGGGCTATGGCTACACCTTC
J gene: TRBJ1-2
V gene: TRBV25-1
D gene: .
clone size: many

CDR3 protein: CASSQRGQVGEHEQFF
CDR3 DNA: TGCGCCAGCAGCCAGAGAGGACAGGTAGGTGAACATGAGCAGTTCTTC
J gene: TRBJ2-1
V gene: TRBV4-1
D gene: TRBD1
clone size: .

CDR3 protein: CASSLLGDSGGYAFF
CDR3 DNA: TGCGCCAGCAGCCTCCTGGGGGACAGCGGTGGATACGCTTTCTTT
J gene: TRBJ1-1
V gene: TRBV5-1
D gene: TRBD1
clone size: many

CDR3 protein: CATLVGPHHNYGYTF
CDR3 DNA: TGTGCCACCCTTGTGGGACCCCACCATAACTATGGCTACACCTTC
J gene: TRBJ1-2
V gene: TRBV19
D gene: .
clone size: many

CDR3 protein: CAISEPVPGQGWETQYF
CDR3 DNA: TGTGCCATCAGTGAGCCGGTCCCGGGACAGGGTTGGGAGACCCAGTACTTC
J gene: TRBJ2-5
V gene: TRBV10-3
D gene: TRBD1
clone size: .

CDR3 protein: CASRASGSYNEQFF
CDR3 DNA: TGTGCCAGCAGGGCTAGCGGGAGCTACAATGAGCAGTTCTTC
J gene: TRBJ2-1
V gene: TRBV12-3/TRBV12-4
D gene: TRBD2
clone size: many

CDR3 protein: CASSLAGTGRLNTEAFF
CDR3 DNA: TGCGCCAGCAGCTTGGCCGGGACAGGGCGTTTGAACACTGAAGCTTTCTTT
J gene: TRBJ1-1
V gene: TRBV5-1
D gene: TRBD1
clone size: .

CDR3 protein: CSARIGGTDTQYF
CDR3 DNA: TGCAGTGCTAGAATCGGGGGGACAGATACGCAGTATTTT
J gene: TRBJ2-3
V gene: TRBV20-1
D gene: TRBD2
clone size: .

CDR3 protein: CASSDIAAGATDTQYF
CDR3 DNA: TGTGCCAGCAGTGATATTGCGGCGGGGGCCACAGATACGCAGTATTTT
J gene: TRBJ2-3
V gene: TRBV6-4
D gene: .
clone size: many

CDR3 protein: CSARDVNREDTGELFF
CDR3 DNA: TGCAGTGCTAGAGATGTCAACAGGGAAGACACCGGGGAGCTGTTTTTT
J gene: TRBJ2-2
V gene: TRBV20-1
D gene: .
clone size: few

CDR3 protein: CSAWDRYQETQYF
CDR3 DNA: TGCAGTGCTTGGGACAGGTACCAAGAGACCCAGTACTTC
J gene: TRBJ2-5
V gene: TRBV20-1
D gene: TRBD1
clone size: .

CDR3 protein: CASTPPGGNQPQHF
CDR3 DNA: TGTGCCAGCACCCCCCCGGGTGGCAATCAGCCCCAGCATTTT
J gene: TRBJ1-5
V gene: TRBV6-5
D gene: .
clone size: many

CDR3 protein: CASSSYHRGPYGYTF
CDR3 DNA: TGTGCCAGCAGCTCGTATCACAGGGGCCCCTATGGCTACACCTTC
J gene: TRBJ1-2
V gene: TRBV7-2
D gene: TRBD1
clone size: few